Following are 32 T cell receptor beta chains from one sample sequenced in a study of T cells in Graves' hyperthyroidism and ophthalmopathy. RNA transcripts yielded amplified TCR beta CDR3 regions. Using the HTBI primer set, a first-round RT-PCR was run on the TCR CDR3. TCRdb independently ran MiXCR on the multiplex PCR reads; one entry per CDR3 protein. Here the sample spans fewer than 650,000 distinct CDR3 sequences, approximately 15% being singletons. The sample comprised blood. These receptors were collected from a woman in her thirties with Graves' hyperthyroidism that later progressed to Graves' ophthalmopathy.

This clonotype was seen repeatedly, ten times or more. The chain uses TRBV30 and TRBJ1-5; D perhaps matches TRBD1 (5 bases). V lost 4 bases and J 4 bases, leaving 11 bases between the germline ends. CDR1 and CDR2 from the germline V gene are GTSNPN and SVGIG (reference sequence). The CDR3 has 13 residues. CDR3 sequence (DNA): TGTGCCTGGAAACGGAAGGGGAATCAGCCCCAGCATTTT. Amino acid sequence: CAWKRKGNQPQHF. Based on the CDR3 plus reference TRBV30 and TRBJ1-5, the full variable domain is SQTIHQWPATLVQPVGSPLSLECTVEGTSNPNLYWYRQAAGRGLQLLFYSVGIGQISSEVPQNLSASRPQDRQFILSSKKLLLSDSGFYLCAWKRKGNQPQHFGDGTRLSIL.

This clonotype appeared many times. V usage is TRBV6-1 and J usage is TRBJ2-1, with 9 bases aligning to TRBD2. The CDR3 consists of 14 residues. In germline, CDR1 is MNHNS, CDR2 SASEGT. V was clipped by 4 bases and J by 8 bases; unmatched bases: 6. The CDR3 nucleotides are TGTGCCAGCAGTGTGGTACTAGCGGGCTATGAGCAGTTCTTC. Its translation is CASSVVLAGYEQFF.

This clonotype was counted at least ten times. V gene TRBV12-3 or TRBV12-4 combines with J gene TRBJ1-5; no firm D call. The CDR3 extends over 12 amino acids. Deletions cut 8 bases from V and 1 base from J, with 6 bases between. The CDR3: CASERSNQPQHF. In DNA, the CDR3 is TGTGCCAGCGAGCGGAGCAATCAGCCCCAGCATTTT.

With respect to this clonotype: The conserved final phenylalanine or tryptophan is absent from the CDR3, which likely points to a read error. This sequence joins TRBV10-2 and TRBJ2-3, with D possibly TRBD2 on 5 matching bases. There are 14 residues in the CDR3. V lost 3 bases and J lost 0, with 7 bases in between. The germline CDR1 and CDR2 sequences are WSHSY and SAAADI. DNA for the CDR3: TGCGCCAGCAGTGATCCTAGCAGCACAGATACGCAGTATCTT. Protein: CASSDPSSTDTQYL.

This clonotype was detected ten times or more. The chain employs TRBV27 and TRBJ2-2; D perhaps matches TRBD1 (6 bases). The CDR3 is 14 residues long. Germline lookup yields CDR1 MNHEY and CDR2 SMNVEV (reference sequence). The V and J ends lost 6 bases and 2 bases respectively, with 10 bases between them. The CDR3 DNA is TGTGCCAGCAGCCCGGGACACAACACCGGGGAGCTGTTTTTT. Residues: CASSPGHNTGELFF.

This clonotype was counted a single time. One junction end does not reproduce the germline sequence, and a read error may be involved. This chain links TRBV9 with TRBJ1-3; no definite D call. Per germline, CDR1 SGDLS and CDR2 YYNGEE. This CDR3 is built from 16 residues. CDR3 in amino acids: CASSVDSLTSGNTLYF. The CDR3 DNA follows: TGTGCCAGCAGCGTAGACTCGTTGACCTCTGGAAACACCCTATATTTT.

This clonotype was seen repeatedly, ten times or more. The rearrangement links TRBV27 to TRBJ1-1, with 11 bases fitting TRBD1. V was clipped by 5 bases and J by 7 bases; unmatched bases: 9. The CDR3 spans 15 residues. Germline V gene lookup returns CDR1 MNHEY and CDR2 SMNVEV (reference sequence). CDR3 bases: TGTGCCAGCAGTCCTACCGGACAGGGGGCGGATGAAGCTTTCTTT. Translated: CASSPTGQGADEAFF.

This clonotype was counted a few times. The chain has TRBV5-1 and TRBJ1-1, with D tentatively TRBD1 (5 bases). V lost 6 bases and J lost 3, with 15 bases in between. Germline V gene lookup returns CDR1 SGHRS and CDR2 YFSETQ. This CDR3 comprises 14 residues. DNA for the CDR3: TGCGCCAGCACGAAAGATGGACACTACACTGAAGCTTTCTTT. Protein: CASTKDGHYTEAFF. The whole variable domain, filled in from reference TRBV5-1 and TRBJ1-1, reads KAGVTQTPRYLIKTRGQQVTLSCSPISGHRSVSWYQQTPGQGLQFLFEYFSETQRNKGNFPGRFSGRQFSNSRSEMNVSTLELGDSALYLCASTKDGHYTEAFFGQGTRLTVV.

This clonotype was found a few times. The CDR3 protein is CASSFVSVGAPQHF. CDR3 nucleotide sequence: TGTGCCAGCAGTTTCGTTTCTGTAGGGGCCCCACAGCATTTT. V usage is TRBV12-3 or TRBV12-4 and J usage is TRBJ1-5; possibly TRBD1 for D (5 bases). Trimming took 3 bases from V and 13 from J, leaving 19 bases between them. CDR3 length: 14 residues.

This clonotype was seen many times. The chain carries TRBV7-2 and TRBJ2-4; weak D call: TRBD2 (6 bases). This CDR3 spans 17 amino acids. Germline V gene data show CDR1 as SGHTA and CDR2 as FQGNSA. Deletions cut 1 base from V and 1 base from J, with 14 bases between. CDR3 residues: CASSLERGYSAKNIQYF. The CDR3 region has the DNA TGTGCCAGCAGCTTAGAACGGGGGTACTCGGCCAAAAACATTCAGTACTTC.

This clonotype was seen many times. The chain employs TRBV28 and TRBJ2-6; D gene uncertain. Trimming took 1 base from V and 3 from J, leaving 10 bases between them. The CDR3 runs to 16 residues. The germline V gene encodes CDR1 MDHEN and CDR2 SYDVKM. CDR3 bases: TGTGCCAGCAGTTTATCTGCCGGGCGTGGGGCCAACGTCCTGACTTTC. Its protein is CASSLSAGRGANVLTF.

This clonotype was counted at least ten times. The chain has TRBV13 and TRBJ1-5; the match to TRBD1 covers 9 bases. Per the germline V gene, CDR1 is PRHDT and CDR2 is FYEKMQ (reference sequence). The trim removed 0 bases at V and 7 bases at J, leaving 7 bases unmatched. The CDR3 is made up of 16 amino acids. The CDR3 sequence: CASSLGADRGYQPQHF. As DNA, the CDR3 is TGTGCCAGCAGCTTAGGGGCCGACAGGGGGTACCAGCCCCAGCATTTT.

A note on this clonotype: This CDR3 fails to terminate in the conserved phenylalanine or tryptophan, so it likely reflects a read error. This sequence joins TRBV7-3 and TRBJ1-1, with 9 bases identical to TRBD1. V was clipped by 5 bases and J by 1 base; unmatched bases: 2. Germline V gene sequence: CDR1 SGHTA, CDR2 FQGTGA. This CDR3 is 14 amino acids long. The DNA for the CDR3 is TGTGCCAGCAGCACGGGACAGGGGAACACTGAAGCTTTCCTT. It specifies CASSTGQGNTEAFL.

This clonotype was seen at least ten times. The V and J genes are TRBV5-1 and TRBJ2-2; D unclear. The CDR3 spans 16 residues. CDR1 is SGHRS, CDR2 YFSETQ, per germline. Trimming removed 2 bases at V and 0 bases at J, with 11 bases between. Here the CDR3 DNA reads TGCGCCAGCAGCTTTATACGTCTAGCGAACACCGGGGAGCTGTTTTTT. Translated, it gives CASSFIRLANTGELFF.

This clonotype was counted ten times or more. The rearrangement links TRBV28 to TRBJ2-5; no clear D gene. The germline CDR1 and CDR2 sequences are MDHEN and SYDVKM. Between the trimmed V and J ends, which lost 1 base and 4 bases, there was a span of 10 bases. The CDR3 runs to 14 residues. The CDR3: CASSLSQDGETQYF. DNA of the CDR3: TGTGCCAGCAGTTTATCTCAGGACGGAGAGACCCAGTACTTC.

This chain uses TRBV9 with TRBJ1-1; perhaps TRBD1 as D (6 bases). V shed 1 base and J shed 5 bases, with 9 bases lying between them. This CDR3 has 13 amino acids. Germline V gene data show CDR1 as SGDLS and CDR2 as YYNGEE. CDR3 sequence reads: CASSVTGWTEAFF. The CDR3 DNA sequence: TGTGCCAGCAGCGTAACAGGGTGGACTGAAGCTTTCTTT.

V and J are TRBV5-1 and TRBJ2-3, with 10 bases matching TRBD1. The CDR3 totals 20 residues. Unmatched junction bases numbered 17, after V lost 2 bases and J lost 2 bases. Germline V gene lookup returns CDR1 SGHRS and CDR2 YFSETQ. In DNA, the CDR3 is TGCGCCAGCAGCTTATCGGGACAGGGGTCTAGCGGGTACAACACAGATACGCAGTATTTT. Translated, it gives CASSLSGQGSSGYNTDTQYF.

This clonotype was seen repeatedly, ten times or more. The chain combines TRBV7-9 with TRBJ2-3; 12 bases are a match to TRBD2. This CDR3 region has 16 residues. Germline CDR1 and CDR2: SEHNR and FQNEAQ (reference sequence). V trimming: 1 base; J trimming: 2 bases; junction bases outside the gene matches: 1. The CDR3 sequence: CASSLGTSGATDTQYF. For the CDR3, the DNA is TGTGCCAGCAGCTTAGGGACTAGCGGGGCCACAGATACGCAGTATTTT.

This clonotype was found many times. The chain carries TRBV19 and TRBJ2-7, with 8 nucleotides matching TRBD2. V gave up 5 bases and J gave up 0 bases; unmatched junction bases: 6. This CDR3 has 15 amino acids. Germline lookup yields CDR1 LNHDA and CDR2 SQIVND (reference sequence). The DNA of the CDR3 is TGTGCCAGTAGTCCTTTAGCGGGAAACTCCTACGAGCAGTACTTC. It codes for CASSPLAGNSYEQYF.

CDR3 nucleotides: TGTGCCAGTAGTCTTAATGCCAGGGGCCGCAATCAGCCCCAGCATTTT. Encoded protein: CASSLNARGRNQPQHF. The chain couples TRBV19 to TRBJ1-5, with D tentatively TRBD1 (6 bases). This CDR3 comprises 16 residues. Deletions cut 5 bases from V and 2 bases from J, with 16 bases between. Germline values: CDR1 LNHDA, CDR2 SQIVND (reference sequence).

In its sample, this clonotype was seen many times. This chain uses TRBV5-1 with TRBJ2-1; a weak D match, TRBD1 (5 bases). Germline CDR1 reads SGHRS; CDR2 reads YFSETQ. CDR3 length equals 16 residues. V was pared by 0 bases and J by 7 bases, with 17 bases between. The CDR3 nucleotides are TGCGCCAGCAGCTTGGGGGGCACAACCGCTATTAATGAGCAGTTCTTC. Protein product: CASSLGGTTAINEQFF.

This clonotype was seen a handful of times. The chain uses TRBV28 and TRBJ1-4, with 10 bases matching TRBD1. J was trimmed by 7 bases and V by 6 bases; bases with no gene match: 8. Per the germline V gene, CDR1 is MDHEN and CDR2 is SYDVKM. This CDR3 is 15 amino acids long. CDR3 coding DNA: TGTGCCAGCAGCTCTTCCGGGACAGGGGTTGAAAAACTGTTTTTT. It specifies CASSSSGTGVEKLFF.

This clonotype was seen ten or more times. J is TRBJ2-7 and V is TRBV11-1; the match to TRBD2 covers 13 bases. Germline lookup yields CDR1 SGHAT and CDR2 FQDESV (reference sequence). With V trimmed by 3 bases and J by 6 bases, 11 bases remained unmatched. The length of the CDR3 is 17 residues. The CDR3 DNA reads as TGTGCCAGCAGCTTGACAGGACTAGCGGGGGAGGGACTCGAGCAGTACTTC. This sequence encodes CASSLTGLAGEGLEQYF.

This clonotype was picked up many times. The CDR3 sequence: CASSIVLVGTEAFF. The CDR3 DNA sequence: TGTGCCAGTAGTATAGTTCTAGTTGGCACTGAAGCTTTCTTT. V and J are TRBV19 and TRBJ1-1; D call uncertain. Per the germline V gene, CDR1 is LNHDA and CDR2 is SQIVND (reference sequence). The CDR3 sequence is 14 residues long. Trimming pared 1 base from V and 4 bases from J, leaving 10 bases between.

This clonotype was seen ten or more times. The rearrangement links TRBV2 to TRBJ2-1; TRBD2 might be the D (6 bases). This CDR3 spans 14 amino acids. CDR1 and CDR2 from the germline V gene are SNHLY and FYNNEI. Trimming pared 7 bases from V and 5 bases from J, leaving 15 bases between. The CDR3 nucleotides read TGTGCCAGCATTTGGCGGGAATCTGACAATGAGCAGTTCTTC. Protein: CASIWRESDNEQFF.

This clonotype was seen repeatedly, ten times or more. V and J are TRBV7-8 and TRBJ2-2, with D unresolved. The CDR3 consists of 13 residues. The germline V and J ends were trimmed by 5 bases and 2 bases, with 6 bases remaining between them. The V gene's germline CDR1 is SGHVS and CDR2 FQNEAQ. The CDR3 reads CASSLDNTGELFF. In DNA, the CDR3 is TGTGCCAGCAGCCTAGATAACACCGGGGAGCTGTTTTTT.

Many counts were recorded for this clonotype. The rearrangement links TRBV5-6 to TRBJ2-7; a possible D gene is TRBD1 (5 bases). The CDR3 has 13 amino acids. Trimming removed 4 bases from V and 4 bases from J, with 12 bases in between. Germline V CDR1 and CDR2: SGHDT, YYEEEE. The CDR3 nucleotides read TGTGCCAGCAGCCGCAGGGTGCCTTACGAGCAGTACTTC. Translation: CASSRRVPYEQYF.

This clonotype has just a few counts. A read error may explain this, as a much larger clone is one base away. In this CDR3 the conserved last residue, phenylalanine or tryptophan, is missing, so a read error is likely. The chain joins TRBV9 to TRBJ2-7; D tentatively reads TRBD1 or TRBD2 (5 bases each). Trimming took 5 bases from V and 6 from J, leaving 12 bases between them. The CDR3 is 12 amino acids. Germline V gene data show CDR1 as SGDLS and CDR2 as YYNGEE. CDR3 sequence reads: CASSIPGTEQYL. DNA for the CDR3: TGTGCCAGCAGTATCCCAGGGACCGAGCAGTACCTC.

The V and J genes are TRBV29-1 and TRBJ2-7; D remains ambiguous. Between the trimmed V and J ends, which lost 4 bases and 4 bases, there was a span of 11 bases. CDR3 length equals 12 residues. In germline, CDR1 is SQVTM, CDR2 ANQGSEA. The CDR3 DNA reads TGCAGCGTTGTGACGGGTGGGTACGAGCAGTACTTC. It codes for CSVVTGGYEQYF.

This clonotype came up many times. The rearrangement uses TRBV5-1 and TRBJ1-5, with D uncertain. The V gene's germline CDR1 is SGHRS and CDR2 YFSETQ. CDR3 length equals 13 residues. Trimming left V 4 bases short and J 6 bases short, with 11 bases between. The CDR3 region has the DNA TGCGCCAGCAGCCCGGGTATGGGTCAGCCCCAGCATTTT. Its translation is CASSPGMGQPQHF. Drawing the rest from reference TRBV5-1 and TRBJ1-5, the complete variable domain is KAGVTQTPRYLIKTRGQQVTLSCSPISGHRSVSWYQQTPGQGLQFLFEYFSETQRNKGNFPGRFSGRQFSNSRSEMNVSTLELGDSALYLCASSPGMGQPQHFGDGTRLSIL.

The chain carries TRBV14 and TRBJ2-4; D gene uncertain. Germline V gene lookup returns CDR1 SGHDN and CDR2 FVKESK. Deletions cut 1 base from V and 5 bases from J, with 21 bases between. The CDR3 is 18 residues long. CDR3 protein: CASSQGTSRPPYENIQYF. As DNA, the CDR3 is TGTGCCAGCAGCCAAGGAACCTCAAGACCCCCCTACGAAAACATTCAGTACTTC.

This clonotype has more than one count but fewer than ten. The rearrangement joins TRBV3-1 to TRBJ2-2; D may correspond to TRBD1 or TRBD2 (5 bases each). Trimming removed 4 bases at V and 6 bases at J, with 6 bases between. Germline V gene lookup returns CDR1 LGHDT and CDR2 YNNKEL (reference sequence). The CDR3 extends over 12 amino acids. The CDR3 DNA sequence: TGTGCCAGCAGCCGGGGGTCCGGGGAGCTGTTTTTT. Protein: CASSRGSGELFF.